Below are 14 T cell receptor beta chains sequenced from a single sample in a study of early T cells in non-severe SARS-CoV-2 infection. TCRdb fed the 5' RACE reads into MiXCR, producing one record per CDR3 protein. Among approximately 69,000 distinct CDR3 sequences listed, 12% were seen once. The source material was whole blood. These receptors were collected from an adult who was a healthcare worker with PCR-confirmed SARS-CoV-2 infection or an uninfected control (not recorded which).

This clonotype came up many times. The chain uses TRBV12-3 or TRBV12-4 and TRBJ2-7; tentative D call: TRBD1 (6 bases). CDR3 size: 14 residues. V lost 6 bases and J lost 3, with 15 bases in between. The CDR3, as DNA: TGTGCCAGCAGACGGACGGGACAACGCTACGAGCAGTACTTC. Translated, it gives CASRRTGQRYEQYF.

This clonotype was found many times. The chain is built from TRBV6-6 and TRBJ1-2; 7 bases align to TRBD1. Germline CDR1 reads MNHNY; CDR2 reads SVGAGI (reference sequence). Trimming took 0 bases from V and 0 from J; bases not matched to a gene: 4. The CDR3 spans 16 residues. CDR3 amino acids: CASSYSLTGSNYGYTF. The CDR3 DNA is TGTGCCAGCAGTTACTCTTTGACAGGGTCTAACTATGGCTACACCTTC.

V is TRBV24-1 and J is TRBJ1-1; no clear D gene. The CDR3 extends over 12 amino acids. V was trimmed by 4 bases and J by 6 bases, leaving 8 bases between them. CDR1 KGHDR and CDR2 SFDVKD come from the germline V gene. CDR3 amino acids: CATSDPGSEAFF. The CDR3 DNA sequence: TGTGCCACCAGTGACCCCGGTTCTGAAGCTTTCTTT.

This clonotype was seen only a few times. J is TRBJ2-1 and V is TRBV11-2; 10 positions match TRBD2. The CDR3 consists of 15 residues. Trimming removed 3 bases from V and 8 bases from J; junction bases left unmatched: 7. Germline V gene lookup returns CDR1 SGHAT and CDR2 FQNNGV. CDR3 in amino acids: CASSFLAGDGDEQFF. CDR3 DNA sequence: TGTGCCAGCAGCTTTCTAGCGGGAGATGGGGATGAGCAGTTCTTC.

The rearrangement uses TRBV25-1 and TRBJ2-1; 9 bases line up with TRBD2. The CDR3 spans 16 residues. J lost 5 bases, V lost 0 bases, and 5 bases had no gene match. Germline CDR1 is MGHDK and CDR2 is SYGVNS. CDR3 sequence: CASSEYRAGGNNEQFF. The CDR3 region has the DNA TGTGCCAGCAGTGAATATAGAGCGGGGGGAAACAATGAGCAGTTCTTC.

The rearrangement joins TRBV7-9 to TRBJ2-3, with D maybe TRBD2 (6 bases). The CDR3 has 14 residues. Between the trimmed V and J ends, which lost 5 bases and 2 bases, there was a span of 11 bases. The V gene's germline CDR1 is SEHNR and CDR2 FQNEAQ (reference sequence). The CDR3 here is CASSPRGNTDTQYF. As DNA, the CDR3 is TGTGCCAGCAGCCCGCGGGGAAACACAGATACGCAGTATTTT.

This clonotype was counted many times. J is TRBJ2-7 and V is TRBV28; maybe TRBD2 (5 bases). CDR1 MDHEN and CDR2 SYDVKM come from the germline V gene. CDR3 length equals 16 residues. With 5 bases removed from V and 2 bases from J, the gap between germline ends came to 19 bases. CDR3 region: CASSEPWTGSAYEQYF. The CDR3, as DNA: TGTGCCAGCAGTGAGCCCTGGACGGGAAGCGCCTACGAGCAGTACTTC. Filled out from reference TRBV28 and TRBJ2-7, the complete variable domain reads DVKVTQSSRYLVKRTGEKVFLECVQDMDHENMFWYRQDPGLGLRLIYFSYDVKMKEKGDIPEGYSVSREKKERFSLILESASTNQTSMYLCASSEPWTGSAYEQYFGPGTRLTVT.

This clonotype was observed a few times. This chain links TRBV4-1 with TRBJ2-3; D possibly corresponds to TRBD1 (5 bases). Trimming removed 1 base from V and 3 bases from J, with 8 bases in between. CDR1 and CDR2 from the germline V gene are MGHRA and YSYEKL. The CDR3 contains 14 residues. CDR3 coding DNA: TGCGCCAGCAGCCAAGGTACAGGTACAGATACGCAGTATTTT. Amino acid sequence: CASSQGTGTDTQYF.

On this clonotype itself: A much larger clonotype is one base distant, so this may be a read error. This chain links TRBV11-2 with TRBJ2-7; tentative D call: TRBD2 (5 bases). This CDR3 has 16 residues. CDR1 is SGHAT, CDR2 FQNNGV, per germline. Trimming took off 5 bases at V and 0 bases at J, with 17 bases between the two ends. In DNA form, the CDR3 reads TGTGCCAGCAGCATCACTGGCGGGTGGAGCTCCTACGAGCAGTACTTC. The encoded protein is CASSITGGWSSYEQYF.

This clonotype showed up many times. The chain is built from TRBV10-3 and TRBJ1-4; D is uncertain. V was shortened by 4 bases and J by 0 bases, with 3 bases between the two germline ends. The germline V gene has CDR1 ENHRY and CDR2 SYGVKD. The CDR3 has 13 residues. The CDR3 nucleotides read TGTGCCATCAGTGGATCAACTAATGAAAAACTGTTTTTT. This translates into CAISGSTNEKLFF.

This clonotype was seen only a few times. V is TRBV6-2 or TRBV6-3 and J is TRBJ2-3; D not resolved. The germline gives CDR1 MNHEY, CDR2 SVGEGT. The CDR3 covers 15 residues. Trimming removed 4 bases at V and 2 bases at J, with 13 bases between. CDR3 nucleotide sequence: TGTGCCAGCAGTTCCGCCAGTGTCTACACAGATACGCAGTATTTT. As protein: CASSSASVYTDTQYF.

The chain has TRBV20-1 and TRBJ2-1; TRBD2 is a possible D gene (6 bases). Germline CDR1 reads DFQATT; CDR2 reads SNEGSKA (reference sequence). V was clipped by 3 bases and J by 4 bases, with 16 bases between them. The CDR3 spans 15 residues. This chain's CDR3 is CSARGLREVYNEQFF. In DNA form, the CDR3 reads TGCAGTGCTAGGGGCCTGAGGGAGGTTTACAATGAGCAGTTCTTC.

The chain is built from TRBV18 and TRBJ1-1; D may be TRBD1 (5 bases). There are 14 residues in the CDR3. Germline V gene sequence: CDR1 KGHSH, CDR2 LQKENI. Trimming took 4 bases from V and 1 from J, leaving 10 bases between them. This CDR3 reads CASSLFGQNTEAFF. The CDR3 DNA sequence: TGTGCCAGCTCACTTTTCGGACAGAACACTGAAGCTTTCTTT. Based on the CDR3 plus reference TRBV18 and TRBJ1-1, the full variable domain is NAGVMQNPRHLVRRRGQEARLRCSPMKGHSHVYWYRQLPEEGLKFMVYLQKENIIDESGMPKERFSAEFPKEGPSILRIQQVVRGDSAAYFCASSLFGQNTEAFFGQGTRLTVV.

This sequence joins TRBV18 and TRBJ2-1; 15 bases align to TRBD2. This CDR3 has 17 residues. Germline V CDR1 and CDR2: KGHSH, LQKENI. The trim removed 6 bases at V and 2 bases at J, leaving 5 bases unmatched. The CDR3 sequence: CASSGGLAGGPYNEQFF. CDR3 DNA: TGTGCCAGCTCGGGGGGACTAGCGGGAGGTCCCTACAATGAGCAGTTCTTC.